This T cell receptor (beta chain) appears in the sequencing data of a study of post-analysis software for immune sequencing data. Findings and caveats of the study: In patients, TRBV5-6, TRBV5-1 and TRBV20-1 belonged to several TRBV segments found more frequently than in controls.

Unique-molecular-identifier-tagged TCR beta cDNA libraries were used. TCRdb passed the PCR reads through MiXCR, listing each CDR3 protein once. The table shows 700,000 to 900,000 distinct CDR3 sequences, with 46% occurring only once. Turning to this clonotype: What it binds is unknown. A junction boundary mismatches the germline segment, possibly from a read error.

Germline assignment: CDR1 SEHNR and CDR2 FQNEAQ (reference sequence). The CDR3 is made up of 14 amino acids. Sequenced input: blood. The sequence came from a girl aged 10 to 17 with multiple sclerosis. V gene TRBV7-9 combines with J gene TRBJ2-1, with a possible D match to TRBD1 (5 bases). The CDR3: CASGFVGAADEQFF. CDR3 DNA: TGTGCCAGCGGCTTCGTTGGGGCAGCAGATGAGCAGTTCTTC.